The present T cell receptor beta chain was sequenced within a study of HIV-infected patients and healthy controls. TCRdb redid the calling of the 5' RACE reads with MiXCR, one entry per CDR3 protein. In the table there are almost 65,000 distinct CDR3 sequences, roughly 19% of which are singletons. This TCR was recovered from a human donor in good health. Input material: CD4+ T cells from blood.

The CDR3 spells CSASIDRTDRSQETQYF. DNA of the CDR3: TGCAGCGCATCGATAGACCGGACAGACCGATCCCAAGAGACCCAGTACTTC. This chain connects TRBV29-1 to TRBJ2-5, with D perhaps matching TRBD1 (6 bases). The CDR3 has 17 residues. The germline V and J ends were trimmed by 7 bases and 1 base, with 25 bases remaining between them. Germline V lookup: CDR1 SQVTM, CDR2 ANQGSEA.